A selection of T cell receptor beta chains follows, all from one sample in a study of OX40 agonist ivuxolimab in advanced cancers. The protocol was immunoSEQ multiplex PCR, while the TCRdb copy is restricted to in-frame clones and leaves out a portion. The table records over 60,000 clones, roughly nine tenths of them present only once. Sequenced material: CD4+ or CD8+ T cells sorted from blood, taken in a trial of the OX40 agonist ivuxolimab. These receptor sequences come from an adult with an advanced solid tumor such as melanoma, head and neck, liver or kidney cancer. Each CDR3 is given with its conserved first and last residue. Fields, in order: clone size, V gene, D gene, J gene, CDR3 protein. D genes are given only for firm matches. A row's size may be missing; if present it is once, few, many or a size class.

abundance: once
v_gene: TRBV18
d_gene: .
j_gene: TRBJ1-1
CDR3aa: CASSPWTENTEAFF

abundance: .
v_gene: TRBV5-1
d_gene: TRBD2
j_gene: TRBJ2-3
CDR3aa: CASSLGLAGAADTQYF

abundance: .
v_gene: TRBV6-5
d_gene: .
j_gene: TRBJ1-4
CDR3aa: CASSYSGSANEKLFF

abundance: .
v_gene: TRBV6-6
d_gene: TRBD1
j_gene: TRBJ2-1
CDR3aa: CASSRGTGNNEQFF

abundance: .
v_gene: TRBV10-1
d_gene: TRBD2
j_gene: TRBJ2-7
CDR3aa: CASSESLAGVHEQYF

abundance: .
v_gene: TRBV7-3
d_gene: .
j_gene: TRBJ2-2
CDR3aa: CASSITVAGAGELFF

abundance: .
v_gene: TRBV21-1
d_gene: .
j_gene: TRBJ1-2
CDR3aa: CASSKGRGDGYTF

abundance: .
v_gene: TRBV9
d_gene: TRBD1
j_gene: TRBJ2-3
CDR3aa: CASSAPTGSHSDTQYF

abundance: .
v_gene: TRBV9
d_gene: .
j_gene: TRBJ1-1
CDR3aa: CASSRGDATEAFF

abundance: .
v_gene: TRBV25-1
d_gene: TRBD1
j_gene: TRBJ1-2
CDR3aa: CASRQTGTGASSNYGYTF

abundance: .
v_gene: TRBV6-1
d_gene: TRBD1
j_gene: TRBJ2-1
CDR3aa: CASRGQGWYNEQFF

abundance: large
v_gene: TRBV7-9
d_gene: .
j_gene: TRBJ1-6
CDR3aa: CASSLEPGKYNSPLHF

abundance: once
v_gene: TRBV5-5
d_gene: TRBD1
j_gene: TRBJ1-2
CDR3aa: CASSLDQGGYGYTF

abundance: .
v_gene: TRBV5-1
d_gene: TRBD1
j_gene: TRBJ2-3
CDR3aa: CASSHSRDRADTQYF

abundance: .
v_gene: TRBV6-1
d_gene: .
j_gene: TRBJ1-6
CDR3aa: CASSGQVPGVNSPLHF

abundance: .
v_gene: TRBV11-2
d_gene: .
j_gene: TRBJ2-3
CDR3aa: CASSLARGDTQYF

abundance: .
v_gene: TRBV9
d_gene: .
j_gene: TRBJ2-3
CDR3aa: CASSADTDTQYF

abundance: .
v_gene: TRBV15
d_gene: .
j_gene: TRBJ2-1
CDR3aa: CATSTPQGRFYNEQFF

abundance: .
v_gene: TRBV4-2
d_gene: TRBD2
j_gene: TRBJ2-1
CDR3aa: CASSQAGGYNEQFF

abundance: .
v_gene: TRBV10-1
d_gene: TRBD2
j_gene: TRBJ2-1
CDR3aa: CASSEGRGAYNEQFF

abundance: once
v_gene: TRBV12-5
d_gene: TRBD2
j_gene: TRBJ2-5
CDR3aa: CASSGGSETQYF

abundance: .
v_gene: TRBV15
d_gene: TRBD1
j_gene: TRBJ2-3
CDR3aa: CATSTSGTGRADTQYF

abundance: .
v_gene: TRBV29-1
d_gene: TRBD1
j_gene: TRBJ2-3
CDR3aa: CSADRGSISTDTQYF

abundance: .
v_gene: TRBV11-1
d_gene: .
j_gene: TRBJ1-6
CDR3aa: CASSLEPGKYNSPLHF

abundance: .
v_gene: TRBV7-8
d_gene: .
j_gene: TRBJ2-5
CDR3aa: CASSLGTIQETQYF

abundance: .
v_gene: TRBV2
d_gene: .
j_gene: TRBJ1-3
CDR3aa: CAGGGLGNTIYF

abundance: .
v_gene: TRBV4-2
d_gene: TRBD2
j_gene: TRBJ2-1
CDR3aa: CASSQEGLETGEQFF

abundance: .
v_gene: TRBV5-1
d_gene: TRBD1
j_gene: TRBJ2-3
CDR3aa: CASSPPGQGSSDTQYF

abundance: .
v_gene: TRBV29-1
d_gene: .
j_gene: TRBJ2-1
CDR3aa: CSHRSNYSYNEQFF

abundance: once
v_gene: TRBV25-1
d_gene: .
j_gene: TRBJ1-2
CDR3aa: CASSVLQDYGYTF

abundance: .
v_gene: TRBV6-1
d_gene: TRBD2
j_gene: TRBJ2-5
CDR3aa: CASRRTTSEGETQYF

abundance: .
v_gene: TRBV6-1
d_gene: .
j_gene: TRBJ2-7
CDR3aa: CASSEAGRSSYEQYF

abundance: .
v_gene: TRBV5-1
d_gene: .
j_gene: TRBJ1-4
CDR3aa: CASRDQPTNEKLFF

abundance: .
v_gene: TRBV27
d_gene: TRBD1
j_gene: TRBJ1-6
CDR3aa: CASSFRDRGYSPLHF

abundance: .
v_gene: TRBV5-6
d_gene: .
j_gene: TRBJ1-1
CDR3aa: CASSLFGGSNTEAFF

abundance: .
v_gene: TRBV7-9
d_gene: .
j_gene: TRBJ2-7
CDR3aa: CASSLGLSSYEQYF

abundance: .
v_gene: TRBV4-1
d_gene: TRBD2
j_gene: TRBJ2-3
CDR3aa: CASSPRLAGGSNTDTQYF

abundance: few
v_gene: TRBV18
d_gene: TRBD1
j_gene: TRBJ2-4
CDR3aa: CASSPGQPNIQYF

abundance: .
v_gene: TRBV9
d_gene: .
j_gene: TRBJ1-6
CDR3aa: CASGRSSYNSPLHF

abundance: .
v_gene: TRBV5-1
d_gene: TRBD1
j_gene: TRBJ1-1
CDR3aa: CASSLIGTGGTEAFF

abundance: .
v_gene: TRBV9
d_gene: .
j_gene: TRBJ1-1
CDR3aa: CASSAGDGTEAFF

abundance: .
v_gene: TRBV6-6
d_gene: .
j_gene: TRBJ2-2
CDR3aa: CASSPVSTGELFF